The clone carrying this TCR beta chain was observed a handful of times. The data are from a study of blood T cells in healthy people across ages. Donation came from healthy Caucasian individuals in Russia who were aged roughly 6 to 95. The sample, about 9.2 milliliters of peripheral blood, was drawn from each donor. Per sample, no less than 5.5 micrograms of total RNA were extracted. This CDR3 region has 13 residues. V was shortened by 5 bases and J by 2 bases, with 10 bases between the two germline ends. Per the germline V gene, CDR1 is DFQATT and CDR2 is SNEGSKA (reference sequence). A second PCR of 7 to 11 cycles used a sample-barcoded 5' primer and a J-beta primer mix. TCRdb called the 5' RACE reads again in MiXCR, with one record for every CDR3 protein. This repertoire shows 1.8 million or so distinct CDR3 sequences, about two fifths found once; its top ten account for around 23%.

This TCR was sampled from a human donor in good health. Sequencing used blood. The chain uses TRBV20-1 and TRBJ1-5; D gene unclear. CDR3 sequence reads: CSASKKGNQPQHF. The CDR3 region has the DNA TGCAGTGCTTCCAAGAAGGGCAATCAGCCCCAGCATTTT.